This TCR beta chain came from a study of early T cells in non-severe SARS-CoV-2 infection. Study-wide context: Unsorted whole blood bulk RNA was sequenced, with unpaired chains.

Of note for this clonotype: Its antigen remains unidentified.

The library protocol tagged individual cDNA molecules with unique molecular identifiers. TCRdb called the 5' RACE reads again in MiXCR, with one record for every CDR3 protein. The profile shows 74,000 or so distinct CDR3 sequences, 13% of them singletons. Study-wide results and caveats: Using VDJdb, the matching emphasized anti-spike CD8 responses while missing private and CD4 specificities.

What was sequenced was whole blood. This TCR was sampled from an adult who was a healthcare worker with PCR-confirmed SARS-CoV-2 infection or an uninfected control (not recorded which).

Written as DNA, the CDR3 is TGTGCCAGCAGCCTCAGACCAGCGAACACTGAAGCTTTCTTT. Protein sequence: CASSLRPANTEAFF. The chain has TRBV12-3 or TRBV12-4 and TRBJ1-1, with no clear D. Trimming left V 6 bases short and J 1 base short, with 12 bases between. The CDR3 loop spans 14 amino acids.